The entry below describes one T cell receptor (beta chain). What it recognizes is unknown. Germline V CDR1 and CDR2: MGHRA, YSYEKL. The CDR3 spans 14 residues. This entry belongs to a study of monozygotic twins with inflammatory bowel disease. Study-wide findings and caveats: Among twins, concordant and discordant pairs did not differ in repertoire similarity, possibly from limited power. Whereas healthy co-twins had higher TCRbeta diversity (inverse Simpson), IBD patients had lower diversity. Versus healthy twins, IBD patients showed fewer clonotypes shared with others, especially with disease activity.

Generation of cDNA took place in eight separate reactions per sample. TCRdb derives one entry per CDR3 protein from the 5' RACE reads, leaving out DNA. The repertoire table contains over 35,000 distinct CDR3 sequences. V and J are TRBV4-1 and TRBJ2-1; TCRdb outputs TRBD2, but without DNA this stays unchecked. Specimen: blood. The sequence was collected from a human donor with ulcerative colitis or Crohn's disease, or a healthy co-twin of an affected twin (not recorded which). Here the CDR3 reads CASSQEGRGNEQFF.